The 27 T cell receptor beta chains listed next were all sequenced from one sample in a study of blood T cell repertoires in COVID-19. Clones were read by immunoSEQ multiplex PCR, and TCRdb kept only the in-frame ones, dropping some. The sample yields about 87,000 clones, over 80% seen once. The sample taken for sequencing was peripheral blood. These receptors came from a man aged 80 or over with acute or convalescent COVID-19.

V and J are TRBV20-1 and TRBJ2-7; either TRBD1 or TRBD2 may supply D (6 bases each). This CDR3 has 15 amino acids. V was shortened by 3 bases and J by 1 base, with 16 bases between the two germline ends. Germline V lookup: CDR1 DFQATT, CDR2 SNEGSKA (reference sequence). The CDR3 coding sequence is TGCAGTGCTAGTGGGGGGCGTGGGGGATCCTACGAGCAGTACTTC. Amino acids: CSASGGRGGSYEQYF.

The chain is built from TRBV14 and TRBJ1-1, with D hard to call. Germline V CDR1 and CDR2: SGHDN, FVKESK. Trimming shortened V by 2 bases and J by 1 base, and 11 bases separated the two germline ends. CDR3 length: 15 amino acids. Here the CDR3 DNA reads TGTGCCAGCAGCCAACCCCGACTGAGGAACACTGAAGCTTTCTTT. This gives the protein CASSQPRLRNTEAFF.

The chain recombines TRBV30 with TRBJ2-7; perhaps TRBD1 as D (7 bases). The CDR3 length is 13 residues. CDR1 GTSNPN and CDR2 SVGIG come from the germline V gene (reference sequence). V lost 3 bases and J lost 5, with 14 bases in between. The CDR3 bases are TGTGCCTGGAGCCCAGGGGGGAGACACGAGCAGTACTTC. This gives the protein CAWSPGGRHEQYF.

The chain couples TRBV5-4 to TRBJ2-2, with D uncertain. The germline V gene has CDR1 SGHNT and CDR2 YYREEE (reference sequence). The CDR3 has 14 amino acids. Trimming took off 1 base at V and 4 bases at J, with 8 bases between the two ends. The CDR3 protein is CASSLSLGTGELFF. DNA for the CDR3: TGTGCCAGCAGCTTGTCCCTAGGCACCGGGGAGCTGTTTTTT. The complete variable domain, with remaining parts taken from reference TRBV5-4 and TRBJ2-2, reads ETGVTQSPTHLIKTRGQQVTLRCSSQSGHNTVSWYQQALGQGPQFIFQYYREEENGRGNFPPRFSGLQFPNYSSELNVNALELDDSALYLCASSLSLGTGELFFGEGSRLTVL.

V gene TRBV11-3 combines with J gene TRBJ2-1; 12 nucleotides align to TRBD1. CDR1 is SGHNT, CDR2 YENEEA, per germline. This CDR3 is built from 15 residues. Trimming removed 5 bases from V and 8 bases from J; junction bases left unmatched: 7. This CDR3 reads CASSPGDRGHDEQFF. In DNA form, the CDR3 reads TGTGCCAGCAGCCCCGGGGACAGGGGGCATGATGAGCAGTTCTTC. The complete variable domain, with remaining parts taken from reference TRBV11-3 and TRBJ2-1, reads EAGVVQSPRYKIIEKKQPVAFWCNPISGHNTLYWYLQNLGQGPELLIRYENEEAVDDSQLPKDRFSAERLKGVDSTLKIQPAELGDSAVYLCASSPGDRGHDEQFFGPGTRLTVL.

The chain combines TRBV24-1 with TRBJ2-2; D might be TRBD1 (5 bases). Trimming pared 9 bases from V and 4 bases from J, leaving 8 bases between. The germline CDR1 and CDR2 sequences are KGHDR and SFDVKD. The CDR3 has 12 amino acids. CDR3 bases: TGTGCCACCGACAGAGGCACCGGGGAGCTGTTTTTT. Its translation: CATDRGTGELFF.

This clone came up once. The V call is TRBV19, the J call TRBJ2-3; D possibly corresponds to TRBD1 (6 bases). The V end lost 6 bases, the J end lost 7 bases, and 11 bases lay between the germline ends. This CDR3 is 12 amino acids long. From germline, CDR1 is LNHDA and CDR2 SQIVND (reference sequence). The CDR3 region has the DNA TGTGCCAGTAGGCAGGGGTCCCATACGCAGTATTTT. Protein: CASRQGSHTQYF.

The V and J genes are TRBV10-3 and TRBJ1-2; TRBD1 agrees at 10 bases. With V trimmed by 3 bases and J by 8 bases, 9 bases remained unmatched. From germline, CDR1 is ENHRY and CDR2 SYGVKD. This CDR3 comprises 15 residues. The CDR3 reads CAISEPDRGPDGYTF. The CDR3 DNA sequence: TGTGCCATCAGTGAACCAGACAGGGGGCCGGACGGCTACACCTTC.

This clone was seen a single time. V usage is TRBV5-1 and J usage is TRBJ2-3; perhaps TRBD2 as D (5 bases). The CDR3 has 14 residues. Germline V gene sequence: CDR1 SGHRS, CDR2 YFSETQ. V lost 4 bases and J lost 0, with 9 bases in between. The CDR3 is CASSPWTSTDTQYF. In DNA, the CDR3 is TGCGCCAGCAGCCCATGGACTAGCACAGATACGCAGTATTTT.

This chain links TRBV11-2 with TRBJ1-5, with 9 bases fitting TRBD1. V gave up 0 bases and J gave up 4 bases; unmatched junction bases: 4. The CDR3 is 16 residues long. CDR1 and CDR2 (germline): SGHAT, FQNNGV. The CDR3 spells CASSLDLTGGNQPQHF. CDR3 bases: TGTGCCAGCAGCTTAGATCTGACAGGGGGTAATCAGCCCCAGCATTTT.

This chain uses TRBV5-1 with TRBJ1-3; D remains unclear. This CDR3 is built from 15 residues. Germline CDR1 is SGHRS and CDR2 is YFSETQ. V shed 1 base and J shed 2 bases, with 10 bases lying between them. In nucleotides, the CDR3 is TGCGCCAGCAGCTTGAATTCAGGCGCTGGAAACACCATATATTTT. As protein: CASSLNSGAGNTIYF.

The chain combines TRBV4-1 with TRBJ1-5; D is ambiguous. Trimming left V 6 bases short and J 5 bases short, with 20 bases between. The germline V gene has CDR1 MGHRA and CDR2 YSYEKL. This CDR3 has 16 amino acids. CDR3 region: CASSPARARGYQPQHF. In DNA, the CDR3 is TGCGCCAGCAGTCCGGCCCGGGCCCGGGGTTATCAGCCCCAGCATTTT.

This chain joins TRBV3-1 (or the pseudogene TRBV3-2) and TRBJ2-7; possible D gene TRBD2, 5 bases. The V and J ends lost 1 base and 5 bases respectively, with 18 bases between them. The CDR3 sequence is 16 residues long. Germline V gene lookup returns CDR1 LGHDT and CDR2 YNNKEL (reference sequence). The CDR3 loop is CASSQGGGRRAHEQYF. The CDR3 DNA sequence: TGTGCCAGCAGCCAAGGAGGAGGTAGGCGGGCCCACGAGCAGTACTTC.

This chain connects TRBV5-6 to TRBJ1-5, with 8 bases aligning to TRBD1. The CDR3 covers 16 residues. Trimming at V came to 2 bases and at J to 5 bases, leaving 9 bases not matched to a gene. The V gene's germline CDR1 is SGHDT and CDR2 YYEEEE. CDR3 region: CASSFNGPGGHQPQHF. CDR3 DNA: TGTGCCAGCAGCTTTAACGGTCCAGGGGGCCATCAGCCCCAGCATTTT.

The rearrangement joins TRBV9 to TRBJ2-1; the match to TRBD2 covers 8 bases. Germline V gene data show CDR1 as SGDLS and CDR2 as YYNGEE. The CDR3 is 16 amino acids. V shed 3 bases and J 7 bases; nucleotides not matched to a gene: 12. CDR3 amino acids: CASSARPGGPGNEQFF. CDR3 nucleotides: TGTGCCAGCAGCGCCCGTCCGGGGGGGCCGGGAAATGAGCAGTTCTTC.

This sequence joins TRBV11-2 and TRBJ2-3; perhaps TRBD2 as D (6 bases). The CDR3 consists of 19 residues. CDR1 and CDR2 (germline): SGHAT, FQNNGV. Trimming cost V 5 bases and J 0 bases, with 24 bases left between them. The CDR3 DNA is TGTGCCAGCAGCCCCCGGGGATGGAGGGCGTTACCTAGCACAGATACGCAGTATTTT. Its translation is CASSPRGWRALPSTDTQYF.

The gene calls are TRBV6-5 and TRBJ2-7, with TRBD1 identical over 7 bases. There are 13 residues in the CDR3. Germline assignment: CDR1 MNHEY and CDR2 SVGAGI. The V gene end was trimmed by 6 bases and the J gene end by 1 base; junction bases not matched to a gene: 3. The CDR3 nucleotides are TGTGCCAGCAGCGGGGACAGATCCTACGAGCAGTACTTC. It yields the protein CASSGDRSYEQYF.

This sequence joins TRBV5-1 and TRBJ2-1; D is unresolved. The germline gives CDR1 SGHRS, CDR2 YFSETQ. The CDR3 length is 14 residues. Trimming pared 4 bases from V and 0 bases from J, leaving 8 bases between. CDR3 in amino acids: CASSGGSSYNEQFF. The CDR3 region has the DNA TGCGCCAGCAGCGGCGGCAGCTCCTACAATGAGCAGTTCTTC.

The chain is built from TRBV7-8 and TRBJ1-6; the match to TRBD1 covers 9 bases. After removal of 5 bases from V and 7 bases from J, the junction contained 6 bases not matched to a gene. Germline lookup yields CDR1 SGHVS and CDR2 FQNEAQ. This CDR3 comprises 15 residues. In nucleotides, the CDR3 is TGTGCCAGCAGCCTTATGACAGGGGGGAATTCACCCCTCCACTTT. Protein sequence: CASSLMTGGNSPLHF.

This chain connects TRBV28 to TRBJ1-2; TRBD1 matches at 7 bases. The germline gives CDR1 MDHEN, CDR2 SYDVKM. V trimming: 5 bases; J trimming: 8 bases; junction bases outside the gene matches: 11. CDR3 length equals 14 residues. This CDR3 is CASSQTGAGKGYTF. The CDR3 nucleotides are TGTGCCAGCAGTCAAACAGGGGCTGGCAAAGGCTACACCTTC.

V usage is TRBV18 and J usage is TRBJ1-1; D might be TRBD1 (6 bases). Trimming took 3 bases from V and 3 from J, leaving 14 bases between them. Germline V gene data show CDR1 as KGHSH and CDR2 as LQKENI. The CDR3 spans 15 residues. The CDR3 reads CASSPPTGQYTEAFF. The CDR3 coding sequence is TGTGCCAGCTCACCCCCAACCGGACAGTACACTGAAGCTTTCTTT.

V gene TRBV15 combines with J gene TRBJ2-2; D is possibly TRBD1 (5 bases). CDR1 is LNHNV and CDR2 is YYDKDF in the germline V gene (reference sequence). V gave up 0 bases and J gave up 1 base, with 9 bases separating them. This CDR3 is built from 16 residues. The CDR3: CATSREQAKNTGELFF. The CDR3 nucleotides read TGTGCCACCAGCAGAGAACAGGCAAAGAACACCGGGGAGCTGTTTTTT.

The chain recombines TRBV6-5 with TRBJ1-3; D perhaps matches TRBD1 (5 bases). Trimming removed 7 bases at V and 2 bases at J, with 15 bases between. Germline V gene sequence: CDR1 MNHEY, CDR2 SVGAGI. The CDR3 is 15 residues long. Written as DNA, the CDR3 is TGTGCCAGCATTTTTGGGGCATCGACTGGAAACACCATATATTTT. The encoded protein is CASIFGASTGNTIYF.

CDR3 nucleotides: TGTGCCAGTACTCCGACGCCCAGGCTCGGTGAAAAACTGTTTTTT. Its protein product is CASTPTPRLGEKLFF. This sequence joins TRBV19 and TRBJ1-4; D gene unclear. CDR1 and CDR2 from the germline V gene are LNHDA and SQIVND (reference sequence). There are 15 residues in the CDR3. V gave up 7 bases and J gave up 7 bases, with 19 bases separating them.

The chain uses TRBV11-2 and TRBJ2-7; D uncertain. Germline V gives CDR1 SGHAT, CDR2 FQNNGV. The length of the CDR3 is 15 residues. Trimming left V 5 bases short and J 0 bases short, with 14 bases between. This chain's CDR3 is CASSLGPESSYEQYF. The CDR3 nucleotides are TGTGCCAGCAGCCTGGGCCCAGAGAGCTCCTACGAGCAGTACTTC.

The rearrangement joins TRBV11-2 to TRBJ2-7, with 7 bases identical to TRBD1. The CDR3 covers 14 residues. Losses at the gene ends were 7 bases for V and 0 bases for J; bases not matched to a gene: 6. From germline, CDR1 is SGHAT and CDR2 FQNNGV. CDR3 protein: CASNSQGNSYEQYF. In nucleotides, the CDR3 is TGTGCCAGCAATTCACAGGGGAACTCCTACGAGCAGTACTTC.

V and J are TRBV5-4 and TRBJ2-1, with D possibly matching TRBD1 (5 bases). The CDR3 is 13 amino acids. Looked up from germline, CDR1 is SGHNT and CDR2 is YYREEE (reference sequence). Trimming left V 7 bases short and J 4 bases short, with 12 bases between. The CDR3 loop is CASSLDSYNEQFF. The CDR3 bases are TGTGCCAGCTCCCTCGACAGTTACAATGAGCAGTTCTTC.